This T cell receptor (beta chain) stems from a study of blood T cell repertoires in COVID-19. Overall study context: From T cells, B-cell-depleted T cells, or PBMCs came the material, which was cDNA or gDNA.

This CDR3 region has 15 residues. Per the germline V gene, CDR1 is LNHNV and CDR2 is YYDKDF (reference sequence). The V and J ends lost 1 base and 4 bases, in that order; junction bases with no gene match: 4. All enrollees were roughly 18 to 95 years old and from approximately 25 US areas. Membership in each cohort depended on participant-reported clinical history. In the authors' methods: Amplification of reference gene primers provided the estimated nucleated cell counts. Clones were read by immunoSEQ multiplex PCR, and TCRdb kept only the in-frame ones, dropping some. The V and J calls and clone size are taken from that table; D and trimming were inferred from the DNA. The data hold roughly 430,000 clones, with 88% observed a single time.

The rearrangement joins TRBV15 to TRBJ1-1; 9 bases are shared with TRBD1. The source material was PBMCs or T cells enriched from blood (not recorded which). The clonotype was recovered from a woman aged 40 to 49 with acute COVID-19. In DNA form, the CDR3 reads TGTGCCACCAGCAGAGGGGGACAGGGCGGCACTGAAGCTTTCTTT. Translating gives CATSRGGQGGTEAFF.